This T cell receptor beta chain appears in the sequencing data of a study of long-term antiretroviral therapy in people with HIV. With survey level as its setting, the immunoSEQ assay was v3.0. Produced via immunoSEQ multiplex PCR; TCRdb's table is partial and in-frame only. The sample records over 25,000 clones, around 97% being singletons. Every participant gave one or more pre-ART and two or more post-ART PBMC samples. Cryopreserved PBMC numbered about 1-10 million per sample before DNA extraction. This CDR3 is built from 13 residues. Trimming cost V 8 bases and J 1 base, with 11 bases left between them. The germline V gene encodes CDR1 SNHLY and CDR2 FYNNEI.

V and J are TRBV2 and TRBJ1-1; possible D gene TRBD1, 5 bases. The specimen comprised unsorted PBMCs, sampled 7.6 years after starting antiretroviral therapy. This receptor was identified in a man aged 30-40 years with HIV. CDR3 region: CASDLGENTEAFF. CDR3 coding DNA: TGTGCCAGCGATTTGGGGGAGAACACTGAAGCTTTCTTT.